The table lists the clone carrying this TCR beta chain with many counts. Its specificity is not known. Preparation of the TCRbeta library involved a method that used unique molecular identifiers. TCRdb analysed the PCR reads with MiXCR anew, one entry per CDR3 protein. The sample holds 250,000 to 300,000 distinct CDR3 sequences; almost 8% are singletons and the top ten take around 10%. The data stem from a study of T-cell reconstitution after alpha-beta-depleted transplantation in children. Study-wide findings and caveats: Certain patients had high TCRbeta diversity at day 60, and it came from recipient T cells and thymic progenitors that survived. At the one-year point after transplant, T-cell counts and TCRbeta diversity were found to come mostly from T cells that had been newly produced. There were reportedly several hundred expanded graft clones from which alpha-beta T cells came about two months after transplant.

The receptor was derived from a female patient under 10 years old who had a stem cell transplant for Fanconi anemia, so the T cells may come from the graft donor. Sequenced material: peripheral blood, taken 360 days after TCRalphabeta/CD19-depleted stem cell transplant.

The CDR3 loop is CSAKRDAYEQYV. DNA of the CDR3: TGCAGTGCTAAAAGGGACGCCTACGAGCAGTACGTC. The chain couples TRBV20-1 to TRBJ2-7; the D gene could be TRBD1 or TRBD2 (5 bases each). The CDR3 is 12 amino acids. Germline V gene data show CDR1 as DFQATT and CDR2 as SNEGSKA (reference sequence). Trimming cost V 4 bases and J 2 bases, with 9 bases left between them.